This T cell receptor beta chain was found in a study of graft-versus-host responses after intestinal transplantation. About the study: Induction with anti-thymocyte globulin, then tacrolimus and steroids for three to four years, was given to all recipients. Study-wide results and limits: When patients had graft-donor T cell macrochimerism, their allografts held high graft-versus-host to host-versus-graft clonal ratios.

Some clones are missing from TCRdb's copy, which holds only in-frame ones; the method was immunoSEQ multiplex PCR. Here the sample spans 75,000 to 100,000 clones, more than 80% being singletons. Details on this clone: Its matching antigen is unknown.

The CDR3 extends over 15 amino acids. Germline V gene data show CDR1 as MNHNS and CDR2 as SASEGT. The germline V and J ends were trimmed by 10 bases and 6 bases, with 24 bases remaining between them. This clonotype was obtained from a human patient who received an intestinal transplant, so some T cells may come from the graft donor. V gene TRBV6-1 combines with J gene TRBJ1-1; D is unresolved. Here the sequenced sample was PBMCs, taken about 450 days after intestinal transplant. The CDR3 coding sequence is TGTGCCACCTACTCCAAGCGGGCAGGCGGGGCTGAAGCTTTCTTT. It translates to CATYSKRAGGAEAFF.